The subject of this entry is one T cell receptor beta chain. Its antigen is not identified. A junction end diverges from the germline sequence, so it may reflect a read error. Germline CDR1 SGDLS, CDR2 YYNGEE. This CDR3 is built from 14 residues. Produced via immunoSEQ multiplex PCR; TCRdb's table is partial and in-frame only. The table has hundreds of thousands of clones, 70% to 90% seen once; the top ten hold around 0.8%. The record originates from a study of cytomegalovirus exposure and HLA in healthy donors. General study findings and limits: The authors listed some 150 TCR beta chains as cytomegalovirus-associated.

The TCR originated in a young woman in good health and CMV-seronegative. This chain uses TRBV9 with TRBJ1-1, with 7 bases identical to TRBD1. Sequencing was carried out using PBMCs. This CDR3 reads CASNVGDRNTEAFF. CDR3 DNA sequence: TGTGCCAGCAACGTAGGGGACAGAAACACTGAAGCTTTCTTT.